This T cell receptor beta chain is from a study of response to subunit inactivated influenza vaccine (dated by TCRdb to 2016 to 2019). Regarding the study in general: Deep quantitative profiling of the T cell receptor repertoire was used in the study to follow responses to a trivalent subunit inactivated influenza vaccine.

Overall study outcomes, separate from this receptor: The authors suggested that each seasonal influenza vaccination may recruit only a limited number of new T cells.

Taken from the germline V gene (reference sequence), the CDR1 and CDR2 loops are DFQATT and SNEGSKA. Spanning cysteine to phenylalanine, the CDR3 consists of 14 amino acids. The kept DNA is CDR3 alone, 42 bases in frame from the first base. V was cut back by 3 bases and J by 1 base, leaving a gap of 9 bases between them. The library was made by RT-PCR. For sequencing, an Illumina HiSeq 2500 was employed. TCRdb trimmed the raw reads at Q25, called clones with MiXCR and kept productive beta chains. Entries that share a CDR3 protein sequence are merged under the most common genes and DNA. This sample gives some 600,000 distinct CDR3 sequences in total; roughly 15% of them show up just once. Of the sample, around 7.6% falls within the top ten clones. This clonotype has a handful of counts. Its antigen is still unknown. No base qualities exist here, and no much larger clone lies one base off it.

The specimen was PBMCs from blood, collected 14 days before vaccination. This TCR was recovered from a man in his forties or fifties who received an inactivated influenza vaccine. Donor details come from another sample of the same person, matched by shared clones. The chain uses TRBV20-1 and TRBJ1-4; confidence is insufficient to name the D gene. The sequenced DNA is TGCAGTGCTAGTTATGGGTTAACTAATGAAAAACTGTTTTTT. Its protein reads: CSASYGLTNEKLFF.